This TCR beta chain was recovered during a study of human T cells and chemical hapten exposure (dated by TCRdb to 2020 to 2022). Some background on the complete study: For sensitization, 2% DPC in acetone was applied to an approximately 2 cm by approximately 2 cm area of upper inner arm skin. Patients additionally received weekly therapeutic DPC doses to the scalp throughout the roughly 25-week study period. Patch tests used Finn chambers with 0.01% DPC on the upper back, scored after 6 days by International Contact Dermatitis Research Group standards. Most of the patients in the cohort were female, and the cohort covered alopecia areata with under or over 50% scalp involvement, alopecia totalis and alopecia universalis. The libraries were sequenced as a pool, and the TCR yield per sample differed mostly because of small variations in library volumes within the pool. This study followed changes in the peripheral blood TCR repertoire in vivo during primary and secondary sensitization of alopecia patients to the hapten diphenylcyclopropenone (DPC). Blood samples were taken from patients before sensitization (week 0) and at 2, 6 and about 24 weeks after DPC sensitization. For TCR sequencing, blood came from about 28 alopecia patients at anywhere from one to four time points (pre-sensitization, 2, 6 and 24 weeks). Study-level results and caveats: DPC sensitization did not change the number of TCRs with a frequency above 1 in 1000, and there was no evidence of changes in global repertoire structure. Because every patient had alopecia, a presumed autoimmune disease, the patients' immune response might differ from that of healthy individuals. A positive correlation was found between the number of PT1 expanded TCRs and patch test score, with significance reached at thresholds 8, 16 and 32 but not 4. Expanded TCRs formed significantly more large CDR3 similarity clusters than pre-sensitization or healthy control sets, consistent with antigen-driven responses. Repeated subsampling changed both the strength of the expansion versus patch-test correlation and the threshold at which that correlation became significant.

As a fraction of the sample, this clonotype is medium-sized (0.01 to 0.1%). What this receptor recognizes is not known. No base quality values were provided; no much bigger clone lies one nucleotide off. The CDR3 runs 13 residues from the cysteine to the phenylalanine. Here the CDR3 DNA is all that survives: 39 bases in frame from base 1. According to the germline V gene (reference sequence), CDR1 reads LNHDA and CDR2 reads SQIVND. V drops 7 bases and J drops 3 bases, leaving 11 bases in between. The method behind the library was RACE. The instrument given in TCRdb is NextSeq 500. During library preparation, unique molecular identifiers were attached to individual cDNA molecules so that TCRs could be counted in a quantitative, reproducible way. Each blood RNA sample was used to sequence both TCR alpha and TCR beta chains. The authors' analysis ran thus. The median number of TCRs per sample was roughly 98,000, ranging from 23,224 to 690,600. V, J and CDR3 annotation of the TCR reads was carried out using the Decombinator software suite. For PS versus PT1 abundance plots, all samples were subsampled to the same number of TCRs (28,000). Expanded TCRs were defined as absent before sensitization and observed at least eight times at the 2-week time point. TCRdb reprocessed the public reads (quality trimming at Q25 with fastp, clone calling with MiXCR) and kept in-frame beta chains. Each entry is one CDR3 protein sequence, shown with its most common DNA and genes. These V and J calls originate from TCRdb's pipeline instead of the authors' own analysis. The sample yields tens of thousands of distinct CDR3 sequences; under 13% were counted once. Roughly 6.8% of the sample lies in the top ten.

Interpreted using the paper, the time point label stands for: patch test 2, 6 weeks after DPC sensitization. Per the publication, the treatment or condition label means: therapeutic diphenylcyclopropenone sensitization with weekly scalp DPC. Blood at each patch-test visit was drawn before the patch test was applied. To be eligible, patients had to be aged 18 to 70, diagnosed with alopecia and judged suitable for DPC therapy, while pregnant patients were excluded. Unfractionated whole blood was collected in Tempus Blood RNA tubes, and total RNA was extracted from that blood. The sequence was obtained from a woman aged 45-65 years with alopecia areata. Some clones in this sample may be carry-over from other donors' samples. The sequenced sample was whole blood, obtained in connection with sensitization to the hapten diphenylcyclopropenone (DPC). The rearrangement joined TRBV19 to TRBJ2-3; the D gene cannot be named for sure. The CDR3 protein sequence reads: CASKGVGTDTQYF. The bases read TGTGCCAGTAAAGGAGTCGGGACAGATACGCAGTATTTT.